This TCR beta chain was profiled in a study of blood T cells in healthy people across ages. On the study more broadly: Researchers report that template switching captured about one barcoded beta molecule per two T cells.

Primers used in a second PCR of roughly 6 to 11 cycles were a sample-barcoded 5' primer and a J-beta primer mix. Using its own MiXCR run on the 5' RACE reads, TCRdb lists one record per CDR3 protein. The data show some 1 million distinct CDR3 sequences, less than 50% seen once. In this sample, this clonotype turned up a few times. Its target is not known. Study-wide points: PBMC samples, being unsorted, prevented any conclusive comparison of naive and antigen-experienced cells. Across the age range, TCR beta diversity per million T cells fell in a roughly linear way.

V dropped 5 bases and J dropped 5 bases, with 14 bases sitting between them. CDR3 size: 14 residues. CDR1 is MNHEY, CDR2 SMNVEV, per germline (reference sequence). The sequencing input was blood. The sequence was obtained from a woman in her fifties or sixties in good health. The rearrangement joins TRBV27 to TRBJ2-3, with a tentative D call TRBD2 (5 bases). Here the CDR3 reads CASSPLRGGDTQYF. The CDR3 DNA sequence: TGTGCCAGCAGTCCATTAAGAGGAGGAGATACGCAGTATTTT.